These T cell receptor beta chains were read from a single sample in a study of T cells after yellow fever vaccination. From the 5' RACE reads, TCRdb called clonotypes with MiXCR, one entry per CDR3 protein. The repertoire holds around 590,000 distinct CDR3 sequences, with about 12% as singletons. Sequences were derived from PBMCs, sampled on the day of the yellow fever booster vaccination. The source of these receptors is a man aged 25 to 40 who received the YFV17D yellow fever vaccine. The CDR3 runs from the conserved cysteine through the conserved F or W. Each record gives: V gene, J gene, D gene, CDR3 length, clone size, CDR3 protein, CDR3 DNA. D genes are given only for firm matches. Part of the rows lack a size; the others show once, few, many or a class for expanded clones.

TRBV19	TRBJ2-7	TRBD1	15	NA	CASSRGTGPPYEQYF	TGTGCCAGTAGTAGGGGGACAGGACCTCCCTACGAGCAGTACTTC
TRBV18	TRBJ2-1	NA	15	few	CASSPSMRQVNEQFF	TGTGCCAGCTCACCAAGTATGCGGCAAGTCAATGAGCAGTTCTTC
TRBV7-6	TRBJ2-7	NA	13	few	CASSLAVGSEQYF	TGTGCCAGCAGCTTAGCGGTTGGTTCCGAGCAGTACTTC
TRBV30	TRBJ2-1	TRBD2	14	few	CAWLAGVGYNEQFF	TGTGCCTGGTTAGCGGGAGTGGGGTACAATGAGCAGTTCTTC
TRBV9	TRBJ2-1	TRBD2	15	NA	CASSPTSGRNNEQFF	TGTGCCAGCAGTCCGACTAGCGGAAGGAACAATGAGCAGTTCTTC
TRBV9	TRBJ2-7	NA	15	NA	CASSVGSGVAYEQYF	TGTGCCAGCAGCGTAGGTTCAGGGGTCGCCTACGAGCAGTACTTC
TRBV27	TRBJ2-2	TRBD2	16	few	CASSLRAGGMTGELFF	TGTGCCAGCAGTTTAAGAGCGGGAGGGATGACCGGGGAGCTGTTTTTT
TRBV20-1	TRBJ2-2	TRBD2	15	few	CSAKREGLNTGELFF	TGCAGTGCCAAGCGGGAGGGCCTGAACACCGGGGAGCTGTTTTTT
TRBV7-6	TRBJ2-7	NA	12	few	CASSSGFDEQYF	TGTGCCAGCAGCTCAGGCTTTGACGAGCAGTACTTC
TRBV12-3/TRBV12-4	TRBJ2-2	NA	14	few	CASSFQQNTGELFF	TGTGCCAGCAGTTTCCAGCAGAACACCGGGGAGCTGTTTTTT
TRBV12-5	TRBJ2-1	TRBD2	15	few	CASGLRLAVSTEQFF	TGTGCTAGTGGTTTGAGGCTAGCGGTCTCGACTGAGCAGTTCTTC